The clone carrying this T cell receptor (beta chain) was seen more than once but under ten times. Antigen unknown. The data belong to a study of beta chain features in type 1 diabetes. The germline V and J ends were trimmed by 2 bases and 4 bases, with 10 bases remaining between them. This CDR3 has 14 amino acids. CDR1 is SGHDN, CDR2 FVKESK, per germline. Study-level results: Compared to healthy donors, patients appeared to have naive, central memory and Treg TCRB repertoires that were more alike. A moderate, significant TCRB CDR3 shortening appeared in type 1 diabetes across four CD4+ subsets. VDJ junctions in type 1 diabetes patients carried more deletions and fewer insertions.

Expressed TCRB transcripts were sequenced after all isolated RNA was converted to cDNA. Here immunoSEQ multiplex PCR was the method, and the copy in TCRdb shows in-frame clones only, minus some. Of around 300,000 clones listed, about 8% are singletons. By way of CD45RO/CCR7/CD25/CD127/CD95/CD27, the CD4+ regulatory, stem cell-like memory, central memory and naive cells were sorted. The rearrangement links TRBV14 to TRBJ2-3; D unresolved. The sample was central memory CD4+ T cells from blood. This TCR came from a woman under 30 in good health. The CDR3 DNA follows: TGTGCCAGCAGCCAATGGCTGGGCCCAGATACGCAGTATTTT. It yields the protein CASSQWLGPDTQYF.